This TCR beta chain derives from a study of T cells in Graves' hyperthyroidism and ophthalmopathy (dated 2019 in TCRdb). Regarding the complete study: Peripheral blood was sampled at the time of initial diagnosis, prior to any treatment. Once sampling was done, hyperthyroidism patients were given methimazole at a starting dose of 30 mg daily, whereas ophthalmopathy patients were given high-dose intravenous methylprednisolone. The 80 to 100 discovery patients were randomly divided into training and test sets at a 7:3 ratio. In addition, the study compared T-cell repertoires in thyroid tissue and in blood from several Graves' hyperthyroidism patients. An independent validation cohort of fewer than 20 hyperthyroidism patients and roughly 16 patients who later progressed to ophthalmopathy tested prospective prediction of ophthalmopathy. According to the paper, TCR Vbeta CDR3 sequencing was carried out on over 130 peripheral blood samples, which came from 40 to 45 ophthalmopathy, 75 to 80 hyperthyroidism and around 17 progressor patients. To identify distinguishing TCR V-J signatures, a discovery cohort of about 100 patients was used, comprising 43 with Graves' ophthalmopathy and about 59 with stable Graves' hyperthyroidism.

Overall study results and their limits: Most expanded thyroid clonotypes (frequency above 0.001) were also detected in blood, a finding suggesting that blood repertoires may reflect thyroid immune responses. No statistical method was used to fix the sample size in advance, and group allocation was not hidden from the investigators. In cross-validation, a model built on a 13 V-J signature told ophthalmopathy apart from stable hyperthyroidism with under 90% sensitivity and 81% to 82% specificity, and in testing the same model reached 80%/75%. In validation, progression to ophthalmopathy was predicted by the model with 70.59% sensitivity and 72% to 85% specificity, a median of around 5.9 months before onset.

This clonotype was recorded a few times. Its antigen is still unknown. Base qualities are not provided; no much larger clone lies one nucleotide away. The germline V gene yields KGHDR for CDR1 and SFDVKD for CDR2. Counted from cysteine to phenylalanine, this CDR3 has 16 amino acids. The retained sequence is limited to the CDR3, 48 bases, with the frame set at the first base. Trimming at the junction amounts to 3 bases on V and 4 bases on J, and the germline ends lie 17 bases apart. Amplification of TCR beta CDR3 regions was carried out from RNA transcripts. The TCR CDR3 was subjected to a first round of RT-PCR using the HTBI primer set and the Qiagen OneStep RT-PCR kit. Libraries were constructed in a second round of multiplex PCR, after which size selection and purification were carried out. The libraries were sequenced on an Illumina HiSeq2000 using paired-end 100 bp reads. The authors' pipeline ran thus. SOAPnuke was used to process the raw data, removing reads that contained adapters or uncalled bases, had a mean Phred below 15, or lacked an exact match to the constant primer or identifier. High-quality paired reads were merged with COPE v1.2.5, and unique nucleotide sequences were defined as clonotypes. MiTCR v1.1 was used to align the clonotypes against IMGT TRBV, TRBD and TRBJ reference segments. The analysis included only V-J combinations with a frequency above 0.0001, which together covered more than 98% of the repertoires. The TCS score was defined as F50 (clonal expansion) divided by E x V (chaos), with BLOSUM62-based TCRdist calculated between CDR3 peptides within each V-J. Welch's t-statistics and random forest reduced fewer than 600 V-J features to fewer than 15, which were used in a naive Bayes classifier (R e1071). The Morisita-Horn index was used to measure how similar the thyroid and blood repertoires were. The raw public reads went through TCRdb reprocessing: fastp at Q25, MiXCR clone calling, in-frame beta chains kept. Every CDR3 protein is listed once, alongside the most common genes and DNA of its rows. TCRdb's processing, not the authors' own work, is the source of the V and J calls. In all, the sample holds about 610,000 distinct CDR3 sequences, and 14% to 15% of those were seen once. Of the sample, approximately 4.2% is held by the ten largest clones.

In the ophthalmopathy patients, disease was moderately to severely active, with a Clinical Activity Score of 3 or more, a NOSPECS grade of 4 or more, and a duration of less than 3 months. Any patient with an uncontrolled infection, another autoimmune disease, pregnancy or lactation was excluded. Diagnoses relied on clinical symptoms, serum thyroxine and TRAb, thyroid ultrasound and orbital computed tomography. PBMCs were isolated from about 10 ml of fresh peripheral blood by Ficoll-Paque density gradient centrifugation. Total RNA was extracted with Trizol reagent, and quality was checked on an Agilent 2100 Bioanalyzer.

The clonotype comes from a woman between 40 and 55 years old with Graves' ophthalmopathy. In this chain, TRBV24-1 is recombined with TRBJ2-5; the D call is tentative, TRBD1 or TRBD2, as each matches 5 bases. Sample: blood. The CDR3 region reads CATSDPGTPGGETQYF. In nucleotide form, the sequence is TGTGCCACCAGTGATCCCGGGACGCCCGGCGGAGAGACCCAGTACTTC.